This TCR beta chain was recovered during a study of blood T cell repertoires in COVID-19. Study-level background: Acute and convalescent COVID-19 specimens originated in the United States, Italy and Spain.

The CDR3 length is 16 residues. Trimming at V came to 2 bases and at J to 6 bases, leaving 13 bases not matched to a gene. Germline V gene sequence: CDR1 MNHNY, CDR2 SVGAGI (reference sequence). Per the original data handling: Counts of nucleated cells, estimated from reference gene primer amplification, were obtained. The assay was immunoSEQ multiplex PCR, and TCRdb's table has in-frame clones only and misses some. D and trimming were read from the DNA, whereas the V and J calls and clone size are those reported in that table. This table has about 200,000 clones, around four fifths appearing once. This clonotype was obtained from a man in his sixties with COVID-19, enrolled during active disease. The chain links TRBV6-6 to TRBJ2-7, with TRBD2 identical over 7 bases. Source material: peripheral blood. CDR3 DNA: TGTGCCAGCAGTTACCAACCGCTCGGGACGGGAGGCGAGCAGTACTTC. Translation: CASSYQPLGTGGEQYF.